These 12 T cell receptor beta chains were sequenced from one sample in a study of OX40 agonist ivuxolimab in advanced cancers. Measured with immunoSEQ multiplex PCR; TCRdb has only the in-frame clones, and not every one. The sample contains more than 95,000 clones, approximately 95% of which appear only once. Sequencing used CD4+ or CD8+ T cells sorted from blood, obtained in a trial of the OX40 agonist ivuxolimab. The receptors stem from an adult with an advanced solid tumor such as melanoma, head and neck, liver or kidney cancer.

The V and J genes are TRBV30 and TRBJ2-5, with 8 positions matching TRBD1. Germline trimming cut 2 bases from V and 4 bases from J; bases unmatched to any gene: 6. Per the germline V gene, CDR1 is GTSNPN and CDR2 is SVGIG (reference sequence). CDR3 length equals 14 residues. Here the CDR3 reads CAWSPGGRLETQYF. As DNA, the CDR3 is TGTGCCTGGAGTCCAGGGGGCCGGCTAGAGACCCAGTACTTC.

This chain uses TRBV7-9 with TRBJ2-3; TRBD2 matches at 7 bases. The CDR3 spans 16 residues. V gave up 1 base and J gave up 2 bases; unmatched junction bases: 6. In germline, CDR1 is SEHNR, CDR2 FQNEAQ (reference sequence). CDR3 residues: CASSLGASGLTDTQYF. Here the CDR3 DNA reads TGTGCCAGCAGCTTAGGGGCTAGCGGCCTCACAGATACGCAGTATTTT.

This chain uses TRBV5-4 with TRBJ2-7; maybe TRBD1 (6 bases). CDR1 and CDR2 from the germline V gene are SGHNT and YYREEE (reference sequence). Trimming removed 5 bases at V and 0 bases at J, with 15 bases between. CDR3 length equals 15 residues. The CDR3, as DNA: TGTGCCAGCAGTTCCCCCGGGACACCCTCCTACGAGCAGTACTTC. This encodes CASSSPGTPSYEQYF.

The chain links TRBV29-1 to TRBJ1-1, with D hard to call. The CDR3 length is 13 residues. CDR1 is SQVTM and CDR2 is ANQGSEA in the germline V gene. V shed 0 bases and J shed 2 bases, with 7 bases lying between them. The chain's CDR3 is CSVEDSPNTEAFF. The CDR3 DNA reads as TGCAGCGTTGAAGATAGCCCCAACACTGAAGCTTTCTTT.

V and J are TRBV28 and TRBJ2-7, with D maybe TRBD1 (6 bases). Germline values: CDR1 MDHEN, CDR2 SYDVKM. There are 13 residues in the CDR3. The ends were cut back, 4 bases at V and 3 bases at J, with 10 bases in the middle. The CDR3 coding sequence is TGTGCCAGCAGTTGGGGACACCTCTACGAGCAGTACTTC. It yields the protein CASSWGHLYEQYF.

This clone appeared a single time. This chain uses TRBV7-2 with TRBJ1-5, with unresolved D. This CDR3 comprises 15 residues. Germline V lookup: CDR1 SGHTA, CDR2 FQGNSA. V was cut by 6 bases and J by 7 bases, with 19 bases left in between. CDR3: CASSLSFLSSQPQHF. The CDR3 DNA follows: TGTGCCAGCAGTCTAAGCTTCCTGTCGAGCCAGCCCCAGCATTTT.

This chain connects TRBV7-2 to TRBJ1-5; maybe TRBD1 (5 bases). CDR1 and CDR2 from the germline V gene are SGHTA and FQGNSA. CDR3 length equals 17 residues. Trimming removed 1 base at V and 2 bases at J, with 15 bases between. Here the CDR3 DNA reads TGTGCCAGCAGCTTAGGTCCAGGGCGATATGGCAATCAGCCCCAGCATTTT. This sequence encodes CASSLGPGRYGNQPQHF.

There are a few counts of this clone. The chain joins TRBV4-3 to TRBJ2-2; TRBD1 agrees at 10 bases. CDR1 LGHNA and CDR2 YSLEER come from the germline V gene. CDR3 length: 16 amino acids. V was clipped by 6 bases and J by 7 bases; unmatched bases: 11. CDR3 region: CASRPDDRGHIGELFF. CDR3 in DNA: TGCGCCAGCAGACCCGACGACAGGGGGCATATCGGGGAGCTGTTTTTT.

The V and J genes are TRBV7-2 and TRBJ2-1; TRBD2 aligns across 11 bases. V trimming: 1 base; J trimming: 5 bases; junction bases outside the gene matches: 7. From germline, CDR1 is SGHTA and CDR2 FQGNSA. This CDR3 contains 17 residues. The CDR3 DNA reads TGTGCCAGCAGCTTAGTTTTGGGGACTAGCGGAAACAATGAGCAGTTCTTC. Protein: CASSLVLGTSGNNEQFF.

The chain recombines TRBV28 with TRBJ2-7; D unresolved. V was pared by 5 bases and J by 1 base, with 18 bases between. The CDR3 is 16 amino acids. Germline V gene sequence: CDR1 MDHEN, CDR2 SYDVKM. Written as DNA, the CDR3 is TGTGCCAGCAGTCCCACCCTCATAAAGCCATCCTACGAGCAGTACTTC. It specifies CASSPTLIKPSYEQYF.

The chain employs TRBV5-6 and TRBJ2-1; no clear D. Trimming left V 0 bases short and J 13 bases short, with 14 bases between. There are 13 residues in the CDR3. Germline CDR1 and CDR2: SGHDT and YYEEEE. CDR3 sequence: CASSLVPRTVQFF. Written as DNA, the CDR3 is TGTGCCAGCAGCTTGGTACCCCGGACCGTCCAGTTCTTC.

V usage is TRBV6-5 and J usage is TRBJ1-5; D is unclear. The CDR3 extends over 12 amino acids. Germline values: CDR1 MNHEY, CDR2 SVGAGI. Trimming pared 5 bases from V and 9 bases from J, leaving 11 bases between. The CDR3 loop reads CASSTQGLPQHF. The CDR3 bases are TGTGCCAGCAGTACTCAAGGGCTGCCCCAGCATTTT.